This T cell receptor (beta chain) originates from a study of blood T cell repertoires in COVID-19. Study processing details: Reference gene primers were amplified, and this amplification served to estimate nucleated cell counts. Measured with immunoSEQ multiplex PCR; TCRdb has only the in-frame clones, and not every one. V, J and clone size reflect that table, while D and trimming were determined from the DNA. The sample shows around 200,000 clones, 85% to 90% of them seen only once. V lost 3 bases to trimming and J lost 0 bases, with 12 bases between them. Germline V gives CDR1 KGHSH, CDR2 LQKENI. The CDR3 covers 16 residues.

The V gene is TRBV18, the J gene TRBJ1-3; no clear D gene. The sequence was obtained from a woman aged 80 or older in a cohort sampled during active or convalescent COVID-19. Sequencing was performed on peripheral blood. The CDR3 spells CASSPSEITSGNTIYF. CDR3 nucleotides: TGTGCCAGCTCACCTAGCGAGATAACCTCTGGAAACACCATATATTTT.